This T cell receptor beta chain emerged from a study of cytomegalovirus exposure and HLA in healthy donors. Per the germline V gene, CDR1 is SNHLY and CDR2 is FYNNEI. The CDR3 has 14 residues. The ends lost 2 bases at V and 2 bases at J; junction bases unmatched: 3. Repertoires were generated with immunoSEQ multiplex PCR, while TCRdb's copy carries only in-frame clones and drops some. The sample lists about 150,000 clones, 88% occurring once. Study-wide findings and caveats: A few of the chains that were CMV-associated were confirmed in vitro to be specific for CMV antigens. In the 120 validation repertoires, around 95% of cluster scores exceeded 0, per a later analysis.

Turning to this clone: Antigen: not known.

This clonotype was sampled from a young man in good health and CMV-seronegative. Sequencing used PBMCs. V gene TRBV2 combines with J gene TRBJ2-7; 7 bases map to TRBD1. CDR3 nucleotide sequence: TGTGCCAGCAGTGAACGGGACAGCACCTACGAGCAGTACTTC. Translated: CASSERDSTYEQYF.